One and the same sample provided the 10 T cell receptor beta chains below, sequenced in a study of cytomegalovirus exposure and HLA in healthy donors. PCR amplification relied on 60 Vbeta primers (plus 13 Jbeta primers). Sequencing was performed with immunoSEQ multiplex PCR; in TCRdb, only in-frame clones are kept and a portion is missing. Here the sample table reports approximately 140,000 clones. The sample was PBMCs. These receptors all come from a woman aged 50 to 65 in good health and CMV-seronegative.

The chain has TRBV10-3 and TRBJ2-3, with 10 positions matching TRBD2. The trim removed 8 bases at V and 6 bases at J, leaving 5 bases unmatched. The V gene's germline CDR1 is ENHRY and CDR2 SYGVKD. The CDR3 length is 13 residues. The CDR3 reads CAIGSGRGDTQYF. CDR3 coding DNA: TGTGCCATCGGGAGCGGGAGGGGGGATACGCAGTATTTT.

This chain uses TRBV7-2 with TRBJ1-2; perhaps TRBD1 as D (6 bases). Between the trimmed V and J ends, which lost 6 bases and 5 bases, there was a span of 16 bases. The CDR3 totals 14 residues. Germline lookup yields CDR1 SGHTA and CDR2 FQGNSA. The CDR3 is CASSSQTGVYGYTF. As DNA, the CDR3 is TGTGCCAGCAGTTCCCAGACAGGAGTTTATGGCTACACCTTC.

This sequence joins TRBV9 and TRBJ2-3; a weak D match, TRBD2 (5 bases). The CDR3 covers 14 residues. V lost 6 bases to trimming and J lost 5 bases, with 16 bases between them. Germline V gives CDR1 SGDLS, CDR2 YYNGEE. The chain's CDR3 is CASNRGLLKDTQYF. Here the CDR3 DNA reads TGTGCCAGCAACCGCGGACTGTTGAAAGATACGCAGTATTTT.

The CDR3 reads CASSRGGQGNSPLHF. The DNA for the CDR3 is TGTGCCAGCAGCCGAGGGGGCCAGGGCAATTCACCCCTCCACTTT. The V call is TRBV7-3, the J call TRBJ1-6; 7 nucleotides agree with TRBD1. J lost 7 bases, V lost 5 bases, and 8 bases had no gene match. Germline V gene data show CDR1 as SGHTA and CDR2 as FQGTGA. This CDR3 is 15 amino acids long.

The chain joins TRBV11-2 to TRBJ1-6; a weak D match, TRBD1 (5 bases). CDR3 length: 14 residues. Germline CDR1 and CDR2: SGHAT and FQNNGV. The V and J ends lost 4 bases and 4 bases respectively, with 8 bases between them. In DNA form, the CDR3 reads TGTGCCAGCAGCTCCCGACAGTATAATTCACCCCTCCACTTT. This encodes CASSSRQYNSPLHF.

The chain joins TRBV6-6 to TRBJ1-2; 12 bases align to TRBD1. The CDR3 is 16 residues long. The junction had 7 bases not matched to a gene; V was cut back by 4 bases and J by 4 bases. CDR1 and CDR2 (germline): MNHNY, SVGAGI (reference sequence). CDR3 in amino acids: CASSSPGTGGAYGYTF. CDR3 sequence (DNA): TGTGCCAGCAGTTCGCCGGGGACAGGGGGCGCCTATGGCTACACCTTC.

The V and J genes are TRBV19 and TRBJ1-1; the D gene is possibly TRBD1 (5 bases). The CDR3 runs to 14 residues. CDR1 LNHDA and CDR2 SQIVND come from the germline V gene (reference sequence). Trimming shortened V by 5 bases and J by 1 base, and 11 bases separated the two germline ends. In DNA form, the CDR3 reads TGTGCCAGTAGTCCGTCAGGGTGGAACACTGAAGCTTTCTTT. The encoded protein is CASSPSGWNTEAFF.

This chain links TRBV6-5 with TRBJ1-2; D unresolved. V lost 5 bases, J lost 8 bases, and 9 bases lay in between. The CDR3 has 11 amino acids. In germline, CDR1 is MNHEY, CDR2 SVGAGI. CDR3 protein: CASSEAVGYTF. The CDR3 DNA follows: TGTGCCAGCAGTGAGGCAGTAGGCTACACCTTC.

The chain joins TRBV28 to TRBJ1-2; D possibly corresponds to TRBD1 (5 bases). Germline CDR1 and CDR2: MDHEN and SYDVKM. This CDR3 has 14 residues. V was clipped by 8 bases and J by 7 bases, with 20 bases between them. CDR3: CASGPQGKGAGYTF. CDR3 nucleotides: TGTGCCAGCGGGCCGCAGGGAAAAGGTGCTGGCTACACCTTC.

The V gene is TRBV18, the J gene TRBJ2-7; 12 bases are a match to TRBD2. The CDR3 totals 15 residues. Germline V gene lookup returns CDR1 KGHSH and CDR2 LQKENI. Trimming removed 3 bases from V and 2 bases from J; junction bases left unmatched: 2. CDR3 loop: CASSPRTSGTYEQYF. The CDR3 DNA is TGTGCCAGCTCACCGCGGACTAGCGGGACCTACGAGCAGTACTTC.